This TCR beta chain was retrieved from a study of patients and donors after allogeneic stem cell transplantation. Each CDR3 protein is one row after TCRdb ran MiXCR on the RT-PCR reads. The table has about 160,000 distinct CDR3 sequences, 30% seen once. This clonotype was seen more than once but under ten times. Germline V gives CDR1 LGHNA, CDR2 YNFKEQ. There are 16 residues in the CDR3. Between the trimmed V and J ends, which lost 2 bases and 0 bases, there was a span of 10 bases. This chain uses TRBV4-2 with TRBJ2-2; D is possibly TRBD1 or TRBD2 (5 bases each). The TCR comes from a human donor who was either an allogeneic HSCT recipient or a stem cell or donor lymphocyte infusion donor (not recorded which). It is not recorded whose cells these are; they may come from a transplant donor. Sequencing was carried out using blood, either unsorted or a sorted T cell fraction (not recorded which). The CDR3 reads CASSQSGTPNTGELFF. The CDR3 DNA sequence: TGTGCCAGCAGCCAATCCGGGACGCCGAACACCGGGGAGCTGTTTTTT.